This TCR beta chain was captured by sequencing in a study of blood T cell repertoires in COVID-19. In the study overall: Samples taken during acute and convalescent COVID-19 were collected in the United States, Italy and Spain. PBMCs, B-cell-depleted T cells, or T cells were the source of the cDNA or gDNA that made up the material.

CDR3 length equals 18 residues. CDR1 SGHRS and CDR2 YFSETQ come from the germline V gene. V trimming: 3 bases; J trimming: 0 bases; junction bases outside the gene matches: 5. Original processing methods: How many nucleated cells were present was estimated from reference gene primer amplification. Profiled with immunoSEQ multiplex PCR; TCRdb holds only in-frame clones, not every one. V, J and clone size were drawn from that table, and D and trimming were deduced from the DNA. The repertoire has over 110,000 clones, around 86% of them found once; the top ten carry about 7.5%. The V gene is TRBV5-1, the J gene TRBJ2-3; TRBD2 matches at 15 bases. The source is a human donor in a cohort sampled during active COVID-19. The sequenced sample was peripheral blood. CDR3 DNA sequence: TGCGCCAGCAGCTCAGGACTAGCGGGAGGGACTAGCACAGATACGCAGTATTTT. Translating gives CASSSGLAGGTSTDTQYF.